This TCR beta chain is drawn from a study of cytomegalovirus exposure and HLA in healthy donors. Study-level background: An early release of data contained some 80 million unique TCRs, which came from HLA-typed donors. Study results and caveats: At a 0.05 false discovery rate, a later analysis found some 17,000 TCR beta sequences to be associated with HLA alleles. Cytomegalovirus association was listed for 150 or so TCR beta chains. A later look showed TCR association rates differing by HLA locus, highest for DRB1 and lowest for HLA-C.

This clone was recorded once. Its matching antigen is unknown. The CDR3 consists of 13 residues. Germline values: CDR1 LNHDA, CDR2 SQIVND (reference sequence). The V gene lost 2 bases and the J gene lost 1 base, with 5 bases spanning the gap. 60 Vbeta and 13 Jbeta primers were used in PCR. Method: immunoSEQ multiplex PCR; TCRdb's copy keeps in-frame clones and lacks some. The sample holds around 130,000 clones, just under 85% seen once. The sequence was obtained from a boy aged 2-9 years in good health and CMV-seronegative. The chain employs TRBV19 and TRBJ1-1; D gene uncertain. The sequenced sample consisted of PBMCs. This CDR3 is CASSIWPNTEAFF. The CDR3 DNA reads TGTGCCAGTAGTATATGGCCGAACACTGAAGCTTTCTTT.